The 24 T cell receptor beta chains presented below share a single source sample, sequenced in a study of shared clonotypes between healthy human individuals. Produced via immunoSEQ multiplex PCR; TCRdb's table is partial and in-frame only. The sample has about 1 million clones; about 74% are singletons. The sample was memory CD4+ T cells sorted from blood. Subset here: CD45RA-negative fraction. The receptors shown here come from a man aged 18 to 30 in good health.

The chain combines TRBV7-2 with TRBJ2-3; maybe TRBD2 (6 bases). Germline V gives CDR1 SGHTA, CDR2 FQGNSA. The CDR3 totals 13 residues. Trimming removed 5 bases at V and 4 bases at J, with 10 bases between. In DNA form, the CDR3 reads TGTGCCAGCAGCCACGGGGGAGCAGATACGCAGTATTTT. Its protein product is CASSHGGADTQYF.

The V and J genes are TRBV6-1 and TRBJ2-1; 9 bases line up with TRBD2. This CDR3 spans 13 amino acids. The V and J ends lost 7 bases and 6 bases, in that order; junction bases with no gene match: 4. The V gene's germline CDR1 is MNHNS and CDR2 SASEGT. CDR3 bases: TGTGCCAGCACCCTAGCGGGGTTCAATGAGCAGTTCTTC. Protein: CASTLAGFNEQFF.

This clone was seen more than once but under ten times. V is TRBV28 and J is TRBJ2-5; D gene unclear. The CDR3 has 12 residues. The V gene's germline CDR1 is MDHEN and CDR2 SYDVKM. V was shortened by 6 bases and J by 3 bases, with 8 bases between the two germline ends. CDR3 in amino acids: CASRAYKETQYF. The DNA for the CDR3 is TGTGCCAGCAGAGCCTATAAAGAGACCCAGTACTTC.

This chain uses TRBV28 with TRBJ2-4; D uncertain. The CDR3 is 14 amino acids. V shed 5 bases and J shed 8 bases, with 16 bases lying between them. Germline assignment: CDR1 MDHEN and CDR2 SYDVKM. DNA for the CDR3: TGTGCCAGCAGTCCCCCCCTTCGGGCATACATTCAGTACTTC. Translated, it gives CASSPPLRAYIQYF.

The count of this clone is one. V usage is TRBV30 and J usage is TRBJ1-1; D not certain. V was shortened by 3 bases and J by 2 bases, with 16 bases between the two germline ends. The CDR3 length is 15 residues. Per germline, CDR1 GTSNPN and CDR2 SVGIG (reference sequence). The CDR3 protein is CAWRLRTEHNTEAFF. Written as DNA, the CDR3 is TGTGCCTGGAGGCTCCGGACGGAGCACAACACTGAAGCTTTCTTT.

Note on this clone: The same CDR3 can be traced to other DNA sequences in this sample. The CDR3 region has the DNA TGCAGCGTAGAACAGGGGGCGAGCACTGAAGCTTTCTTT. Protein sequence: CSVEQGASTEAFF. V is TRBV29-1 and J is TRBJ1-1, with 9 bases that match TRBD1. The ends lost 6 bases at V and 4 bases at J; junction bases unmatched: 6. This CDR3 is built from 13 residues. Germline V gives CDR1 SQVTM, CDR2 ANQGSEA.

The genes are TRBV9 and TRBJ2-3, with 8 bases that match TRBD1. This CDR3 contains 12 residues. Germline values: CDR1 SGDLS, CDR2 YYNGEE. Trimming at V came to 3 bases and at J to 9 bases, leaving 3 bases not matched to a gene. The CDR3 region is CASSEGQGTQYF. CDR3 coding DNA: TGTGCCAGCAGCGAAGGACAGGGCACGCAGTATTTT. The variable domain in full, with the rest retrieved from reference TRBV9 and TRBJ2-3, is DSGVTQTPKHLITATGQRVTLRCSPRSGDLSVYWYQQSLDQGLQFLIQYYNGEERAKGNILERFSAQQFPDLHSELNLSSLELGDSALYFCASSEGQGTQYFGPGTRLTVL.

V usage is TRBV4-2 and J usage is TRBJ2-1; 8 nucleotides line up with TRBD2. Trimming removed 0 bases from V and 5 bases from J; junction bases left unmatched: 12. The CDR3 length is 18 residues. Germline lookup yields CDR1 LGHNA and CDR2 YNFKEQ. CDR3 in amino acids: CASSQDSTPSGGNNEQFF. The CDR3 region has the DNA TGTGCCAGCAGCCAAGATAGTACACCCAGCGGGGGAAACAATGAGCAGTTCTTC.

The rearrangement joins TRBV2 to TRBJ2-3, with D tentatively TRBD1 or TRBD2 (6 bases each). Trimming took 3 bases from V and 6 from J, leaving 10 bases between them. The CDR3 extends over 13 amino acids. Germline V gives CDR1 SNHLY, CDR2 FYNNEI. The CDR3 loop is CASSDRRGDTQYF. The DNA of the CDR3 is TGTGCCAGCAGTGATAGGAGGGGGGATACGCAGTATTTT. Full variable domain (remainder filled in from reference TRBV2 and TRBJ2-3): EPEVTQTPSHQVTQMGQEVILRCVPISNHLYFYWYRQILGQKVEFLVSFYNNEISEKSEIFDDQFSVERPDGSNFTLKIRSTKLEDSAMYFCASSDRRGDTQYFGPGTRLTVL.

The CDR3 DNA sequence: TGCGCCAGCTCCCAGGAGTCAGCACAAGAGACCCAGTACTTC. It yields the protein CASSQESAQETQYF. The chain joins TRBV5-1 to TRBJ2-5; no clear D gene. Germline lookup yields CDR1 SGHRS and CDR2 YFSETQ. The CDR3 runs to 14 residues. V was clipped by 7 bases and J by 2 bases, with 15 bases between them. Together with reference TRBV5-1 and TRBJ2-5, the CDR3 gives the full variable domain: KAGVTQTPRYLIKTRGQQVTLSCSPISGHRSVSWYQQTPGQGLQFLFEYFSETQRNKGNFPGRFSGRQFSNSRSEMNVSTLELGDSALYLCASSQESAQETQYFGPGTRLLVL.

The chain has TRBV5-6 and TRBJ1-1; D not certain. The germline V and J ends were trimmed by 4 bases and 3 bases, with 13 bases remaining between them. The CDR3 totals 14 residues. Germline CDR1 and CDR2: SGHDT and YYEEEE. CDR3 sequence: CASSPPYSDTEAFF. The CDR3, as DNA: TGTGCCAGCAGCCCCCCGTATAGCGACACTGAAGCTTTCTTT.

The V call is TRBV7-6, the J call TRBJ1-4, with 8 positions matching TRBD1. In germline, CDR1 is SGHVS, CDR2 FNYEAQ. J lost 2 bases, V lost 1 base, and 0 bases had no gene match. This CDR3 is 15 amino acids long. CDR3 loop: CASSLGTGTNEKLFF. The CDR3 bases are TGTGCCAGCAGCTTAGGGACAGGGACTAATGAAAAACTGTTTTTT.

The chain links TRBV19 to TRBJ2-4; D possibly corresponds to TRBD2 (5 bases). Looked up from germline, CDR1 is LNHDA and CDR2 is SQIVND (reference sequence). Trimming removed 2 bases from V and 0 bases from J, with 11 bases in between. The CDR3 loop spans 16 amino acids. The CDR3 sequence is CASSIRAGLAKNIQYF. Written as DNA, the CDR3 is TGTGCCAGTAGTATAAGGGCAGGACTAGCCAAAAACATTCAGTACTTC. The complete variable domain, with remaining parts taken from reference TRBV19 and TRBJ2-4, reads DGGITQSPKYLFRKEGQNVTLSCEQNLNHDAMYWYRQDPGQGLRLIYYSQIVNDFQKGDIAEGYSVSREKKESFPLTVTSAQKNPTAFYLCASSIRAGLAKNIQYFGAGTRLSVL.

This clone was found a few times. Within the sample, other DNA sequences also encode this same CDR3. This rearrangement joins TRBV11-2 to TRBJ2-1; D possibly matches TRBD1 or TRBD2 (5 bases each). Trimming left V 0 bases short and J 9 bases short, with 9 bases between. The CDR3 has 13 amino acids. The germline gives CDR1 SGHAT, CDR2 FQNNGV. CDR3 nucleotides: TGTGCCAGCAGCTTAGACAGGGCGGGTGAGCAGTTCTTC. Translating gives CASSLDRAGEQFF.

The chain has TRBV30 and TRBJ1-1; D is possibly TRBD1 (6 bases). Trimming stripped 4 bases from V and 6 bases from J, with 18 bases between. This CDR3 region has 14 residues. Germline CDR1 and CDR2: GTSNPN and SVGIG (reference sequence). CDR3 in amino acids: CAWTPDRSGAEAFF. CDR3 DNA: TGTGCCTGGACCCCCGACAGGTCGGGGGCTGAAGCTTTCTTT. The variable domain in full, completed from reference TRBV30 and TRBJ1-1, reads SQTIHQWPATLVQPVGSPLSLECTVEGTSNPNLYWYRQAAGRGLQLLFYSVGIGQISSEVPQNLSASRPQDRQFILSSKKLLLSDSGFYLCAWTPDRSGAEAFFGQGTRLTVV.

V usage is TRBV5-1 and J usage is TRBJ2-7, with TRBD2 matching over 13 bases. The V and J ends lost 0 bases and 4 bases, in that order; junction bases with no gene match: 4. Germline CDR1 is SGHRS and CDR2 is YFSETQ. The CDR3 spans 16 residues. CDR3 DNA: TGCGCCAGCAGCTTGGGTGGGACTAGCGGGATATACGAGCAGTACTTC. Translated: CASSLGGTSGIYEQYF.

V and J are TRBV28 and TRBJ2-1; TRBD2 matches 11 bases. Germline V gives CDR1 MDHEN, CDR2 SYDVKM. Trimming removed 5 bases from V and 6 bases from J; junction bases left unmatched: 9. This CDR3 has 16 amino acids. The chain's CDR3 is CASSRYISGGANEQFF. DNA for the CDR3: TGTGCCAGCAGTCGCTACATTAGCGGGGGGGCCAATGAGCAGTTCTTC.

This clone occurred a few times. At the DNA level, this CDR3 is encoded by other sequences in the same sample as well. The chain couples TRBV6-1 to TRBJ1-5; no reliable D call. V lost 0 bases and J lost 1, with 4 bases in between. Germline-derived CDR1 and CDR2 are MNHNS and SASEGT. The CDR3 loop spans 14 amino acids. The CDR3 protein is CASSEADSNQPQHF. The CDR3 region has the DNA TGTGCCAGCAGTGAAGCGGACAGCAATCAGCCCCAGCATTTT.

This clone turned up a few times. The chain uses TRBV30 and TRBJ1-3, with D hard to call. The V gene lost 1 base and the J gene lost 0 bases, with 4 bases spanning the gap. CDR3 length: 13 amino acids. In germline, CDR1 is GTSNPN, CDR2 SVGIG (reference sequence). The CDR3 DNA reads as TGTGCCTGGAGTGGTCTCTCTGGAAACACCATATATTTT. Translated, it gives CAWSGLSGNTIYF.

The CDR3 protein is CASRPSPIWRGEAGNTIYF. CDR3 sequence (DNA): TGCGCCAGCAGACCAAGTCCCATATGGAGGGGCGAGGCTGGAAACACCATATATTTT. V usage is TRBV4-1 and J usage is TRBJ1-3; a weak D match, TRBD1 (5 bases). Germline V gene lookup returns CDR1 MGHRA and CDR2 YSYEKL. The CDR3 contains 19 residues. Between the trimmed V and J ends, which lost 6 bases and 2 bases, there was a span of 26 bases.

V is TRBV10-3 and J is TRBJ2-3; 8 bases match TRBD1. CDR1 ENHRY and CDR2 SYGVKD come from the germline V gene. The CDR3 consists of 17 residues. The J segment lost 1 base and the V segment lost 3 bases, leaving 9 bases of the junction unmatched. The CDR3 coding sequence is TGTGCCATCAGTGACCCCACAGGACAGGGAGGCACAGATACGCAGTATTTT. It yields the protein CAISDPTGQGGTDTQYF.

The chain links TRBV5-1 to TRBJ1-1; D might be TRBD1 (6 bases). V lost 1 base, J lost 5 bases, and 9 bases lay in between. This CDR3 has 13 residues. CDR1 is SGHRS, CDR2 YFSETQ, per germline. DNA of the CDR3: TGCGCCAGCAGCTTGCAGGGGACGACTGAAGCTTTCTTT. It translates to CASSLQGTTEAFF.

V and J are TRBV28 and TRBJ1-6; no definite D call. The CDR3 length is 15 residues. From germline, CDR1 is MDHEN and CDR2 SYDVKM. Trimming removed 3 bases from V and 0 bases from J, with 6 bases in between. CDR3 sequence reads: CASSFSDSYNSPLHF. CDR3 sequence (DNA): TGTGCCAGCAGTTTTTCTGACTCCTATAATTCACCCCTCCACTTT.

Remarks on this clone: This sample includes further DNA sequences coding for the same CDR3. The chain combines TRBV7-9 with TRBJ2-1; no firm D call. CDR3 size: 12 residues. The germline gives CDR1 SEHNR, CDR2 FQNEAQ (reference sequence). V was shortened by 4 bases and J by 6 bases, with 7 bases between the two germline ends. This chain's CDR3 is CASSSQSNEQFF. The CDR3 DNA is TGTGCCAGCAGCTCCCAATCCAATGAGCAGTTCTTC. The whole variable domain, remainder taken from reference TRBV7-9 and TRBJ2-1, is DTGVSQNPRHKITKRGQNVTFRCDPISEHNRLYWYRQTLGQGPEFLTYFQNEAQLEKSRLLSDRFSAERPKGSFSTLEIQRTEQGDSAMYLCASSSQSNEQFFGPGTRLTVL.